This T cell receptor beta chain came from a study of beta chain features in type 1 diabetes. At the level of the study: The examined sorted cells totaled approximately 100 million across samples.

Regarding the study as a whole: Among type 1 diabetes patients, VDJ junctions had fewer insertions and more deletions. Patients with Type 1 diabetes showed moderately but significantly shorter TCRB CDR3s in all four CD4+ subsets.

The CDR3 length is 15 residues. V dropped 2 bases and J dropped 2; count of bases not matched to a gene: 3. The germline V gene encodes CDR1 SGHVS and CDR2 FNYEAQ. Of the isolated RNA, all was reverse transcribed, and so the sequenced material was expressed TCRB transcripts. Some clones are missing from TCRdb's copy, which holds only in-frame ones; the method was immunoSEQ multiplex PCR. This sample has 900,000 or so clones; 17% occur once, and the top ten carry 0.02% to 0.025%. With regard to this clone: Its antigen is undetermined.

The sequence came from a woman aged 18-29 years in good health. The chain carries TRBV7-6 and TRBJ2-1, with TRBD2 identical over 7 bases. Source material: naive CD4+ T cells from blood. Here the CDR3 reads CASSLNSGTYNEQFF. DNA of the CDR3: TGTGCCAGCAGCTTAAACAGCGGGACCTACAATGAGCAGTTCTTC.